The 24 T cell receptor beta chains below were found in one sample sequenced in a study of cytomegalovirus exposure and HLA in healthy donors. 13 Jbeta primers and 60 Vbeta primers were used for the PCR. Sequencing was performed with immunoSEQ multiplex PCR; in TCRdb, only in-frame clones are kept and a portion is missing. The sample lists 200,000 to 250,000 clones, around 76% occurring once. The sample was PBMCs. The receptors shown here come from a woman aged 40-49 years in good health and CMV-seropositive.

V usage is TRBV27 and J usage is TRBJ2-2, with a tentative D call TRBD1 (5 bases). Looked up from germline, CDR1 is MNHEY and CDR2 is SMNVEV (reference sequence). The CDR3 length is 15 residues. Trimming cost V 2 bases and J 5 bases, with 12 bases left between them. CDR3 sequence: CASSLGPQGTGELFF. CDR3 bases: TGTGCCAGCAGTTTAGGACCGCAGGGAACCGGGGAGCTGTTTTTT.

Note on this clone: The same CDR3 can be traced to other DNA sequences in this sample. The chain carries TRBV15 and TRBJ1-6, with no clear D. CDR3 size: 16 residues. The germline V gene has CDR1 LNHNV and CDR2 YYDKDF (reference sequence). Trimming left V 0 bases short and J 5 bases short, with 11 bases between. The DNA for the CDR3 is TGTGCCACCAGCAGAGATCCGGTAGCGAATAATTCACCCCTCCACTTT. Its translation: CATSRDPVANNSPLHF.

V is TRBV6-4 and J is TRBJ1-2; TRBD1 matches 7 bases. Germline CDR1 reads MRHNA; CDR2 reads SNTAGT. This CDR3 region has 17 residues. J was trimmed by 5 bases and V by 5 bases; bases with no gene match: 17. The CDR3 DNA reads TGTGCCAGCAGTACCCAGGGAAGACCGGGACAGAGGTATGGCTACACCTTC. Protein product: CASSTQGRPGQRYGYTF.

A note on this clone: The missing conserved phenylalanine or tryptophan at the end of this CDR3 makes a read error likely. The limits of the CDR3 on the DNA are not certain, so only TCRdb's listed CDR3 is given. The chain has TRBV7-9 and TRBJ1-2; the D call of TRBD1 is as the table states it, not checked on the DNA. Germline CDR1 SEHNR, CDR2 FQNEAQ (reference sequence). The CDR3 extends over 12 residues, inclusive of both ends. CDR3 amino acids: CSSSLEGHRSII.

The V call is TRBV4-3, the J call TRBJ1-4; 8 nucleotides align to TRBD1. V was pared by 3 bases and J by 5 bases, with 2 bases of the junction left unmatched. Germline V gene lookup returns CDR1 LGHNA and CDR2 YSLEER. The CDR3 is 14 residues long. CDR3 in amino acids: CASSHQGANEKLFF. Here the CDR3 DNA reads TGCGCCAGCAGCCACCAGGGGGCAAATGAAAAACTGTTTTTT.

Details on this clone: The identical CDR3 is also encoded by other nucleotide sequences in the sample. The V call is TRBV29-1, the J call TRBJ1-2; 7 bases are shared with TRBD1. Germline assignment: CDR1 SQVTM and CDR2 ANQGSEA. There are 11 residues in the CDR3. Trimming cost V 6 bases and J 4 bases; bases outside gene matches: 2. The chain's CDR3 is CSVGTVYGYTF. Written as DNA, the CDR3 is TGCAGCGTCGGGACAGTCTATGGCTACACCTTC.

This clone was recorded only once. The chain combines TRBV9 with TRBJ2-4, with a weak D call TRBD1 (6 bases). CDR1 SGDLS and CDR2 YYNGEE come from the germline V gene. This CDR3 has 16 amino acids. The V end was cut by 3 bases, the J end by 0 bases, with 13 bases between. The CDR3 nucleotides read TGTGCCAGCAGCGCGGGGACACCCCTAGCCAAAAACATTCAGTACTTC. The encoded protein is CASSAGTPLAKNIQYF.

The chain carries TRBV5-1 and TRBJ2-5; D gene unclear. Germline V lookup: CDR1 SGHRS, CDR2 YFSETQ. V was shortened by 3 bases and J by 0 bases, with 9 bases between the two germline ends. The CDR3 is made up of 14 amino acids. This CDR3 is CASSSNTNQETQYF. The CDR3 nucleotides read TGCGCCAGCAGCTCAAACACTAACCAAGAGACCCAGTACTTC.

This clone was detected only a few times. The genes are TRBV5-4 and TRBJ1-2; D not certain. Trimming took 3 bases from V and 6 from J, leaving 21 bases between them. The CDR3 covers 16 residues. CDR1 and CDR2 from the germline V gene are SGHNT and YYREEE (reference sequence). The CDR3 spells CASSSLAPGYGNGYTF. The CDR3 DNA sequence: TGTGCCAGCAGCTCCCTAGCTCCAGGTTATGGTAATGGCTACACCTTC.

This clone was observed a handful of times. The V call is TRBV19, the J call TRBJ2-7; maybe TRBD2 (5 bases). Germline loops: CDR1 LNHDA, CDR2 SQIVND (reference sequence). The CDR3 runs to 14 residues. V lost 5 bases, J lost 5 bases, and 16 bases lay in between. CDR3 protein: CASSASTRVNEQYF. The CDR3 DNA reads TGTGCCAGTAGTGCCAGTACGAGGGTAAACGAGCAGTACTTC.

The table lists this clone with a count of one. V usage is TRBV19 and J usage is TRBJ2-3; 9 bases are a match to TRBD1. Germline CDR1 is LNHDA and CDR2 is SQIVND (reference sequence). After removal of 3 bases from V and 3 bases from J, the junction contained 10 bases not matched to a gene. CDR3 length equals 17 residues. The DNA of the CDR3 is TGTGCCAGTAGTATGGGACAGGGAGTCGCTGGGACAGATACGCAGTATTTT. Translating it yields CASSMGQGVAGTDTQYF.

For the CDR3, the DNA is TGTGCCTGGAGTTGGGGGCCCCAAGAGACCCAGTACTTC. Encoded protein: CAWSWGPQETQYF. The chain combines TRBV30 with TRBJ2-5; D may be TRBD1 (6 bases). CDR1 is GTSNPN and CDR2 is SVGIG in the germline V gene (reference sequence). CDR3 size: 13 residues. The ends were cut back, 2 bases at V and 1 base at J, with 8 bases in the middle.

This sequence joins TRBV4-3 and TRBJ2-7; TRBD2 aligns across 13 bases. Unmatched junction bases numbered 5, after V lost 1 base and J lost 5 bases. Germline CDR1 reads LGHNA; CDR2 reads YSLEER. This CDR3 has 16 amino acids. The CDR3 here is CASSQGGGLAGDEQYF. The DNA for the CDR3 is TGCGCCAGCAGCCAAGGGGGTGGACTAGCGGGAGACGAGCAGTACTTC.

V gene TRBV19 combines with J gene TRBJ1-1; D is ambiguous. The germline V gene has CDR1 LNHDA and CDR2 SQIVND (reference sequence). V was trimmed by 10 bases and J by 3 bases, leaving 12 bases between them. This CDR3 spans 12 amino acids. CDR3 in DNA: TGTGCCACCAGGCGCGGGGACACTGAAGCTTTCTTT. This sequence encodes CATRRGDTEAFF.

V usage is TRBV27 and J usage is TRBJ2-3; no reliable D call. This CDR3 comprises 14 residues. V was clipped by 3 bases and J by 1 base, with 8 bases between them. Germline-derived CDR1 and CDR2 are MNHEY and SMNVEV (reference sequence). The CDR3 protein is CASSFSPGTDTQYF. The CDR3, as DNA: TGTGCCAGCAGTTTTTCCCCTGGCACAGATACGCAGTATTTT.

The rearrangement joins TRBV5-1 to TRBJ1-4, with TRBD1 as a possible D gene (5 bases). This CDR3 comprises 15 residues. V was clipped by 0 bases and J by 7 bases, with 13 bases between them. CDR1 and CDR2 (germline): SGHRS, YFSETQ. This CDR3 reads CASSLDRRGSEKLFF. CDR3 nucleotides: TGCGCCAGCAGCTTGGACAGGCGGGGGAGTGAAAAACTGTTTTTT. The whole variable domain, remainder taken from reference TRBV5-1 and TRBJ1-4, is KAGVTQTPRYLIKTRGQQVTLSCSPISGHRSVSWYQQTPGQGLQFLFEYFSETQRNKGNFPGRFSGRQFSNSRSEMNVSTLELGDSALYLCASSLDRRGSEKLFFGSGTQLSVL.

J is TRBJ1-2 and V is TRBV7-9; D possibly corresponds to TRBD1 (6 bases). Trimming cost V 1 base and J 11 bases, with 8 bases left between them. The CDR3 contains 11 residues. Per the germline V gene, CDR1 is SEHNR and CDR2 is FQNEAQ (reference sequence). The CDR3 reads CASSLEGDYTF. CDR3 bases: TGTGCCAGCAGCTTAGAGGGGGATTACACCTTC.

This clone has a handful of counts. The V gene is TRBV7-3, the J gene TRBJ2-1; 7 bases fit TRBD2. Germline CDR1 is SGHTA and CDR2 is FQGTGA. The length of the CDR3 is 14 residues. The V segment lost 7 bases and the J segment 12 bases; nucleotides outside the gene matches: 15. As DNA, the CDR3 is TGTGCCAGCAACTCCGGGACTAATCTTGGCGGGCAGTTCTTC. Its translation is CASNSGTNLGGQFF.

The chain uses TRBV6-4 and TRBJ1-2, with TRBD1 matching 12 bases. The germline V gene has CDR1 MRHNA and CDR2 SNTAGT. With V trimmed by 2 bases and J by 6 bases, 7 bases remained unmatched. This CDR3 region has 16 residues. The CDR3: CASSDGGTGGRDGYTF. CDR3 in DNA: TGTGCCAGCAGTGACGGGGGGACAGGGGGCCGGGATGGCTACACCTTC.

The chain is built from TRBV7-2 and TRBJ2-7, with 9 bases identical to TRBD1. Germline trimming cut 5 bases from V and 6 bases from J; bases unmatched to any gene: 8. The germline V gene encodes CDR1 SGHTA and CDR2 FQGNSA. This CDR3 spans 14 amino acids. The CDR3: CASSPDRGRREQYF. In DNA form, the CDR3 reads TGTGCCAGCAGCCCGGACAGGGGTAGGCGCGAGCAGTACTTC.

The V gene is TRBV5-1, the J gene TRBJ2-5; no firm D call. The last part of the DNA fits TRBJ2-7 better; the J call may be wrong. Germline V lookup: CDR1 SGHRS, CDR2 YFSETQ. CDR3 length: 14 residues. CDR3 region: CASSFQVSSYEQYF. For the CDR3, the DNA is TGCGCCAGCAGCTTTCAGGTTTCCTCCTACGAGCAGTACTTC.

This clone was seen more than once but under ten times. CDR3 protein: CAISGQANTEAFF. CDR3 coding DNA: TGTGCCATCAGCGGACAAGCCAACACTGAAGCTTTCTTT. The V and J genes are TRBV10-3 and TRBJ1-1, with D possibly TRBD1 on 5 matching bases. CDR3 length: 13 residues. Trimming cost V 6 bases and J 2 bases, with 10 bases left between them. Germline V gives CDR1 ENHRY, CDR2 SYGVKD.

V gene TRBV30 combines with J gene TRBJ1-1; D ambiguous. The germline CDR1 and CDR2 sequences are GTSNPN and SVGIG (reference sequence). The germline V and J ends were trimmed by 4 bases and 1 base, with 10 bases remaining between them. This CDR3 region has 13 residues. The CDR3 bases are TGTGCCTGGACAGTACGGGGGAACACTGAAGCTTTCTTT. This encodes CAWTVRGNTEAFF.

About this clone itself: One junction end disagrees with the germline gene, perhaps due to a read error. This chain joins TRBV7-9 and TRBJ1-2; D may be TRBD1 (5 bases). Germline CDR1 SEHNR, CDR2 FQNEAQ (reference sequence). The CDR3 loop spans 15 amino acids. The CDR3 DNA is TGTTCCAGCAGCCCGACGGGGGGACTTAACTATGGCTACACCTTC. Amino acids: CSSSPTGGLNYGYTF.